This T cell receptor (beta chain) derives from a study of CD8 T cells in ankylosing spondylitis. Regarding the study as a whole: Within ankylosing spondylitis blood, a TCR beta motif made up of seven or eight highly homologous variants appeared to be characteristic.

TCRdb reanalysed the 5' RACE reads using MiXCR and keeps one entry per CDR3 protein. Of 750,000 to 850,000 distinct CDR3 sequences in the sample, 12% were seen once. This CDR3 has 17 amino acids. Germline CDR1 and CDR2: MNHEY and SVGAGI. V shed 2 bases and J 7 bases; nucleotides not matched to a gene: 14. In this sample, this clonotype turned up a few times. The target antigen is unknown. The V and J genes are TRBV6-5 and TRBJ2-1; 7 positions agree with TRBD2. The sample comprised blood, either unsorted or a sorted T cell fraction (not recorded which). This clonotype originated in a male donor with ankylosing spondylitis. CDR3 sequence (DNA): TGTGCCAGCAGTTACACCCGTTGGGGCGGGAGCGGGAATGAGCAGTTCTTC. The encoded protein is CASSYTRWGGSGNEQFF.